This is a list of T cell receptor beta chains from one sample in a study of T cells in Graves' hyperthyroidism and ophthalmopathy. One entry per CDR3 protein, called by TCRdb with MiXCR from the multiplex PCR reads. The sample holds over 450,000 distinct CDR3 sequences, roughly 18% seen once. Source material: blood. The receptors were sampled from a woman younger than 35 with Graves' ophthalmopathy. Both conserved end residues are part of each CDR3. The D gene is left open where the match is weak. Not every row has a clone size; where given, it reads once, few, many or a size class.

J gene,CDR3 length,clone size,V gene,D gene,CDR3 protein,CDR3 DNA
TRBJ2-7,14,many,TRBV27,TRBD1,CASSNGQGGYEQYF,TGTGCCAGCAGTAACGGACAGGGCGGCTACGAGCAGTACTTC
TRBJ1-1,17,many,TRBV20-1,NA,CSARDPRSGGFNTEAFF,TGCAGTGCTAGAGATCCGAGGTCAGGAGGGTTCAACACTGAAGCTTTCTTT
TRBJ1-1,13,many,TRBV20-1,NA,CSASYSMNTEAFF,TGCAGTGCTAGCTACAGTATGAACACTGAAGCTTTCTTT
TRBJ1-1,13,few,TRBV9,TRBD1,CASSAGGQTEAFF,TGTGCCAGCAGCGCAGGGGGCCAGACTGAAGCTTTCTTT
TRBJ1-1,14,many,TRBV5-8,NA,CASSLLYMNTEAFF,TGTGCCAGCAGCTTGCTCTACATGAACACTGAAGCTTTCTTT
TRBJ2-1,13,many,TRBV6-1,TRBD1,CASSFPDRNEQFF,TGTGCCAGCAGTTTCCCGGACAGGAATGAGCAGTTCTTC
TRBJ2-7,18,NA,TRBV5-6,TRBD1,CASSLEASSGQGGREQYF,TGTGCCAGCAGCTTGGAAGCGTCTTCCGGACAGGGGGGTCGGGAGCAGTACTTC
TRBJ2-1,10,many,TRBV20-1,NA,CSARYNEQFF,TGCAGTGCCCGATACAATGAGCAGTTCTTC
TRBJ2-7,14,many,TRBV7-9,NA,CASSSAGPAYEQYF,TGTGCCAGCAGCTCGGCAGGGCCAGCCTACGAGCAGTACTTC
TRBJ1-5,13,many,TRBV7-8,NA,CASSLSLDEPQHF,TGTGCCAGCAGCCTATCACTAGATGAGCCCCAGCATTTT
TRBJ1-3,14,once,TRBV20-1,TRBD1,CSAGDRVPGNTIYF,TGCAGTGCGGGAGACAGGGTGCCTGGAAACACCATATATTTT
TRBJ2-5,13,many,TRBV27,NA,CASSRRSVLDQYF,TGTGCCAGCAGTCGAAGGTCGGTACTGGACCAGTACTTC
TRBJ2-3,15,many,TRBV12-3/TRBV12-4,NA,CASRYRAIPTDTQYF,TGTGCCAGCAGGTACAGGGCAATTCCCACAGATACGCAGTATTTT
TRBJ1-1,16,few,TRBV28,TRBD1,CASSSDRDEGNTEAFF,TGTGCCAGCAGTTCTGACAGGGATGAGGGGAACACTGAAGCTTTCTTT
TRBJ1-6,13,few,TRBV9,NA,CASSVASPGPLHF,TGTGCCAGCAGCGTAGCCAGCCCCGGGCCCCTCCACTTT
TRBJ1-6,19,few,TRBV27,TRBD1,CASSLTPTGKESYNSPLHF,TGTGCCAGCAGTTTAACCCCGACAGGGAAGGAATCCTATAATTCACCCCTCCACTTT
TRBJ2-3,13,NA,TRBV19,NA,CASSGQLSDTQYF,TGTGCCAGTAGTGGACAGTTGTCTGATACGCAGTATTTT
TRBJ1-1,20,few,TRBV20-1,NA,CSARDLGTGTLLNGDTEAFF,TGCAGTGCTAGAGATTTAGGCACGGGGACACTTCTTAATGGGGACACTGAAGCTTTCTTT
TRBJ2-3,15,few,TRBV4-1,TRBD1,CASSRGQVNADTQYF,TGCGCCAGCAGCCGCGGACAGGTGAACGCAGATACGCAGTATTTT
TRBJ2-7,12,many,TRBV28,NA,CASRPGSYEQYF,TGTGCCAGCCGCCCTGGCTCCTACGAGCAGTACTTC
TRBJ2-1,12,many,TRBV11-2,TRBD1,CASSWTGDEQFF,TGTGCCAGCAGCTGGACAGGGGATGAGCAGTTCTTC
TRBJ2-7,14,many,TRBV29-1,TRBD1,CSVEDSQGGYEQYF,TGCAGCGTTGAAGATTCACAGGGGGGTTACGAGCAGTACTTC
TRBJ1-2,15,many,TRBV28,TRBD1,CASSRPGQGLSGYTF,TGTGCCAGCAGTCGACCGGGACAGGGGTTATCTGGCTACACCTTC
TRBJ2-3,17,NA,TRBV29-1,TRBD2,CSVEQGLVAGGPDTQYF,TGCAGCGTTGAACAGGGTTTGGTAGCGGGGGGGCCAGATACGCAGTATTTT
TRBJ2-3,17,many,TRBV5-8,NA,CASSLWLGRSSTDTQYF,TGTGCCAGCAGCTTGTGGTTGGGGAGGTCGAGCACAGATACGCAGTATTTT
TRBJ2-6,15,NA,TRBV7-3,NA,CASSPTGTGANVLTF,TGTGCCAGCAGCCCAACAGGGACTGGGGCCAACGTCCTGACTTTC
TRBJ1-5,17,NA,TRBV6-2/TRBV6-3,NA,CASSPLVPGEVNQPQHF,TGTGCCAGCAGTCCTCTCGTCCCCGGGGAGGTTAATCAGCCCCAGCATTTT
TRBJ2-7,18,many,TRBV6-2/TRBV6-3,TRBD2,CASSLPGLASLGSYEQYF,TGTGCCAGCAGTCTCCCGGGACTAGCGTCATTGGGATCCTACGAGCAGTACTTC
TRBJ2-7,14,few,TRBV12-5,NA,CASGSEGGEAREYF,TGTGCTAGTGGTTCCGAAGGGGGTGAGGCAAGAGAGTACTTC
TRBJ2-2,16,many,TRBV5-1,TRBD1,CASSLTGQANTGELFF,TGCGCCAGCAGCTTGACGGGACAGGCGAACACCGGGGAGCTGTTTTTT
TRBJ1-1,12,few,TRBV29-1,TRBD1,CSVAQGDAEAFF,TGCAGCGTTGCTCAGGGGGACGCTGAAGCTTTCTTT
TRBJ2-2,16,few,TRBV14,NA,CASSQRPGEGTGELFF,TGTGCCAGCAGCCAGCGACCGGGGGAAGGGACCGGGGAGCTGTTTTTT
TRBJ2-1,15,many,TRBV30,TRBD2,CAWTLAGGLYNEQFF,TGTGCCTGGACCTTAGCGGGAGGGCTCTACAATGAGCAGTTCTTC
TRBJ1-1,12,many,TRBV12-5,NA,CASGLDRSEAFF,TGTGCTAGTGGTTTGGACAGGAGTGAAGCTTTCTTT
TRBJ1-2,14,many,TRBV28,TRBD1,CASSSQGRDYGYTF,TGTGCCAGCAGTTCACAGGGGCGAGACTATGGCTACACCTTC